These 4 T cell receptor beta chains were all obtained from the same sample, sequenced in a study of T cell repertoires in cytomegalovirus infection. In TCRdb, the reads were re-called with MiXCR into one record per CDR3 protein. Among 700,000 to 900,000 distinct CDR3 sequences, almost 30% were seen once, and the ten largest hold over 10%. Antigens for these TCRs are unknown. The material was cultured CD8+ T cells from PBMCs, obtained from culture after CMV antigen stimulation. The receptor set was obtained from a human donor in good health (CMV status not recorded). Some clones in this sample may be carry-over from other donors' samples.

The CDR3 region is CAITVGGYNEQFF. The CDR3 DNA sequence: TGTGCCATCACAGTAGGTGGCTACAATGAGCAGTTCTTC. V gene TRBV10-3 combines with J gene TRBJ2-1; D uncertain. The CDR3 runs to 13 residues. CDR1 ENHRY and CDR2 SYGVKD come from the germline V gene. V was clipped by 7 bases and J by 3 bases, with 10 bases between them.

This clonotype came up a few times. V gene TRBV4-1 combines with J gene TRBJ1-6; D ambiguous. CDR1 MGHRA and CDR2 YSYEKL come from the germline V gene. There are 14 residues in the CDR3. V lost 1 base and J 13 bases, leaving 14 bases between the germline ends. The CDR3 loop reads CASSQVGGASPLHF. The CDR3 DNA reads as TGCGCCAGCAGCCAAGTCGGAGGAGCTTCGCCCCTCCACTTT.

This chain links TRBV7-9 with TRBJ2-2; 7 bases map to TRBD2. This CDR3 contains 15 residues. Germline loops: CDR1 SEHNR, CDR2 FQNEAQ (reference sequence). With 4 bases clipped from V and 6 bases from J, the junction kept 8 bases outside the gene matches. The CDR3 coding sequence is TGTGCCAGCAGCTGGGGACGGGGGGTCCCCGGGGAGCTGTTTTTT. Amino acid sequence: CASSWGRGVPGELFF.

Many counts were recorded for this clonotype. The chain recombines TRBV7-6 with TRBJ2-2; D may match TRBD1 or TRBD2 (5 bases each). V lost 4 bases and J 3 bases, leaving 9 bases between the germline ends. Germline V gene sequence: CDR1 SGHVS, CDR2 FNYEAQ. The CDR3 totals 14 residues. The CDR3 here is CASSSRGDTGELFF. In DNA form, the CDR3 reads TGTGCCAGCAGCTCCCGGGGCGACACCGGGGAGCTGTTTTTT. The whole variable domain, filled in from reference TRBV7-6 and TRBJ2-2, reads GAGVSQSPRYKVTKRGQDVALRCDPISGHVSLYWYRQALGQGPEFLTYFNYEAQQDKSGLPNDRFSAERPEGSISTLTIQRTEQRDSAMYRCASSSRGDTGELFFGEGSRLTVL.